This entry concerns a single TCR beta chain. Its binding antigen is unknown. Base quality data are lacking; no much larger clone is found one base away. CDR1 MNHEY and CDR2 SVGAGI are derived from the germline V gene. V lost 6 bases and J lost 0 bases, and the count of bases not matched to a germline gene is 4. Measured from the cysteine to the phenylalanine, the CDR3 is 14 residues long. Just CDR3 DNA is preserved here, 42 bases in frame from base 1. At diagnosis, peripheral blood, uninvolved tumor-adjacent lung and tumor were collected and were preserved as a mix of fresh-frozen and FFPE material. For TCR repertoire profiling, the blood samples were analyzed as peripheral blood mononuclear cells. This specimen belongs to a study of T cells in localized non-small cell lung cancer (dated by TCRdb to the early 2020s). Regarding the complete study: T cell repertoires of a few hundred early-stage NSCLC patients were analyzed, with tumors being compared against uninvolved tumor-adjacent lungs. All 230 or so NSCLC patients in the cohort were treatment-naive and had localized lung tumors that were resected. NSCLC patients had a mean age of approximately 72 years, and around 130 were male and over 85 female. What the work shows at the level of the full study, not this receptor alone: Higher T cell density in blood was associated with longer overall survival, whereas higher clonality in adjacent lung was associated with shorter survival. Uninvolved tumor-adjacent lung showed the highest T cell clonality, higher than tumor, which suggests more focused antigenic responses in the adjacent lung. Because multi-region tumor sequencing was not done, intratumor heterogeneity could not be ruled out. Because of the exploratory design, TCR variables were selected using unadjusted p-values without false-discovery rate correction. Of the top 100 tumor clones, a median of around 57 were detected in paired uninvolved adjacent lung; under 30 were also among that lung's top 100.

TCR beta CDR3 regions were sequenced from DNA using the immunoSEQ Assay. The source study handled its data this way. To compute T cell density, TCR beta template counts were normalized to usable DNA, which was estimated by amplifying housekeeping genes. Using the preseqR package, richness was estimated by extrapolating to 120,000 templates for tissue samples and 400,000 templates for PBMC samples. Clonality was taken to be one minus Pielou's evenness. To identify tissue-enriched TCRs, differential abundance testing was run on productive amino-acid clonotypes with a minimum total count of 5 and an alpha of 0.1. The Jaccard Index and the Morisita Overlap Index were used to measure repertoire overlap between compartments. TCR beta CDR3s were clustered by GLIPH together with public tetramer-defined viral CDR3s, and at least three viral sequences plus V-gene enrichment were required for viral motifs. TCRdb retrieved this table from immuneACCESS and kept in-frame rearrangements only. Not all clones are present; in checked studies, unresolved V genes account for under half, and no reason is known for the remainder. D and trimming come from the DNA, and the V and J calls and clone size come from that table. The sample table contains 45,000 to 65,000 clones; only one count was recorded for roughly 90% of them. The leading ten clones occupy roughly a fifth of the sample.

The sequencing here drew on peripheral blood, taken before any cancer treatment. Recombination linked TRBV6-5 to TRBJ2-5; 7 nucleotides in the junction match TRBD1. The sequence was obtained from a man between 40 and 75 years old with stage I squamous cell lung carcinoma. The DNA sequence follows: TGTGCCAGCAGGCAGGGACAGTACCAAGAGACCCAGTACTTC. Its protein product is CASRQGQYQETQYF.